Listed below are T cell receptor beta chains from one sample, sequenced in a study of metastatic and nonmetastatic thyroid tumors. TCRdb recomputed clones from the PCR reads via MiXCR. The sample has roughly 24,000 clones, around 19% seen once. Sequencing used adjacent normal tissue. Receptors originate from a male donor with papillary thyroid cancer or a benign thyroid nodule (not recorded which). Some clones in this sample may be carry-over from other donors' samples. The CDR3 runs from the conserved cysteine through the conserved F or W. D genes are given only for firm matches. Not every row has a clone size; where given, it reads once, few, many or a size class.

v_call: TRBV10-3; d_call: NA; clone_size: NA; cdr3_aa: CATAQTVSNQPQHF
v_call: TRBV11-2; d_call: NA; clone_size: NA; cdr3_aa: CASSPTRAWELFF
v_call: TRBV19; d_call: TRBD2; clone_size: many; cdr3_aa: CASSITTSGSNEQFF
v_call: TRBV7-2; d_call: NA; clone_size: many; cdr3_aa: CASSFFRGQTHTGELFF
v_call: TRBV12-3/TRBV12-4; d_call: TRBD1; clone_size: many; cdr3_aa: CASSGTVSTDTQYF
v_call: TRBV4-2; d_call: NA; clone_size: many; cdr3_aa: CASSQDLWTGELFF
v_call: TRBV11-2; d_call: TRBD2; clone_size: NA; cdr3_aa: CASSPTPAGVGNEQFF
v_call: TRBV28; d_call: NA; clone_size: many; cdr3_aa: CASGSQPQHF
v_call: TRBV6-1; d_call: TRBD1; clone_size: many; cdr3_aa: CASSFDRDQPQHF
v_call: TRBV7-9; d_call: NA; clone_size: many; cdr3_aa: CASSPGGIGNTIYF
v_call: TRBV7-2; d_call: TRBD2; clone_size: many; cdr3_aa: CASSLAASGRNNEQFF
v_call: TRBV18; d_call: NA; clone_size: many; cdr3_aa: CASSQGQMNTEAFF
v_call: TRBV6-1; d_call: NA; clone_size: NA; cdr3_aa: CASSEGPHTRGTQYF
v_call: TRBV27; d_call: NA; clone_size: NA; cdr3_aa: CASRRRLQYNDQFF
v_call: TRBV7-3; d_call: TRBD2; clone_size: NA; cdr3_aa: CASSLRLARVGYNEQFF
v_call: TRBV12-3/TRBV12-4; d_call: TRBD1; clone_size: medium-sized; cdr3_aa: CASTPTGTGNSPLHF
v_call: TRBV2; d_call: NA; clone_size: medium-sized; cdr3_aa: CASRGTFSNYGYTF
v_call: TRBV5-1; d_call: NA; clone_size: many; cdr3_aa: CASSQGRIQETQYF
v_call: TRBV5-5; d_call: NA; clone_size: NA; cdr3_aa: CASSLVYTGGYTF
v_call: TRBV11-1; d_call: TRBD1; clone_size: many; cdr3_aa: CASSLGQMGQIYGYTF
v_call: TRBV15; d_call: TRBD1; clone_size: NA; cdr3_aa: CSTSMEDRGRHEQYF
v_call: TRBV29-1; d_call: TRBD1; clone_size: many; cdr3_aa: CSAAWDRAYEQYF
v_call: TRBV5-1; d_call: NA; clone_size: many; cdr3_aa: CASTPGIKVEKLFF
v_call: TRBV5-6; d_call: NA; clone_size: many; cdr3_aa: CASSPSLGELFF
v_call: TRBV4-3; d_call: NA; clone_size: many; cdr3_aa: CASSQGVPAADTQYF
v_call: TRBV7-3; d_call: TRBD1; clone_size: many; cdr3_aa: CASSFGTGKYEQFF
v_call: TRBV18; d_call: TRBD2; clone_size: many; cdr3_aa: CASSTSAGGNNEQFF
v_call: TRBV7-2; d_call: NA; clone_size: many; cdr3_aa: CASSLSSGNTIYF